Each of the 24 T cell receptor beta chains below was sequenced from the same sample in a study of T-cell reconstitution after alpha-beta-depleted transplantation in children. Unique molecular identifiers were used to barcode this TCRbeta library. TCRdb analysed the PCR reads with MiXCR anew, one entry per CDR3 protein. The sample lists around 250,000 distinct CDR3 sequences; roughly 25% were seen once. The source was PBMCs, collected before TCRalphabeta/CD19-depleted stem cell transplant. All receptors come from a girl aged 2-10 years with Fanconi anemia, due to receive a stem cell transplant.

The chain has TRBV20-1 and TRBJ2-1; possible D gene TRBD2, 6 bases. Germline lookup yields CDR1 DFQATT and CDR2 SNEGSKA (reference sequence). With 0 bases removed from V and 4 bases from J, the gap between germline ends came to 13 bases. CDR3 length equals 15 residues. CDR3 DNA: TGCAGTGCTAGAGACATCCTAGGACTATACAATGAGCAGTTCTTC. It specifies CSARDILGLYNEQFF.

The genes are TRBV29-1 and TRBJ2-7, with D unresolved. Germline CDR1 and CDR2: SQVTM and ANQGSEA. There are 13 residues in the CDR3. V lost 2 bases and J 2 bases, leaving 10 bases between the germline ends. CDR3 sequence reads: CSVETEFTYEQYF. DNA of the CDR3: TGCAGCGTTGAAACAGAGTTTACCTACGAGCAGTACTTC.

The rearrangement joins TRBV20-1 to TRBJ2-3; no reliable D call. This CDR3 contains 16 residues. The ends were cut back, 1 base at V and 5 bases at J, with 19 bases in the middle. Per the germline V gene, CDR1 is DFQATT and CDR2 is SNEGSKA (reference sequence). CDR3 loop: CSARGRPFRALDTQYF. DNA of the CDR3: TGCAGTGCTAGAGGGCGTCCCTTTAGGGCGTTAGATACGCAGTATTTT.

V and J are TRBV20-1 and TRBJ2-7, with a tentative D call TRBD1 (5 bases). V lost 6 bases to trimming and J lost 2 bases, with 23 bases between them. Per germline, CDR1 DFQATT and CDR2 SNEGSKA (reference sequence). The CDR3 spans 16 residues. CDR3 sequence reads: CSAMKQLGLVTYEQYF. CDR3 nucleotide sequence: TGCAGTGCAATGAAGCAACTGGGGCTAGTAACCTACGAGCAGTACTTC.

This clonotype occurred a few times. The chain uses TRBV7-2 and TRBJ2-5; D ambiguous. Per the germline V gene, CDR1 is SGHTA and CDR2 is FQGNSA. V lost 1 base, J lost 3 bases, and 15 bases lay in between. CDR3 size: 16 residues. CDR3 sequence: CASSLGPPTAKETQYF. For the CDR3, the DNA is TGTGCCAGCAGCTTAGGGCCACCTACCGCCAAAGAGACCCAGTACTTC.

This clonotype was observed a handful of times. This chain connects TRBV5-1 to TRBJ2-2; 8 nucleotides line up with TRBD2. With V trimmed by 6 bases and J by 2 bases, 6 bases remained unmatched. CDR3 size: 15 residues. The germline CDR1 and CDR2 sequences are SGHRS and YFSETQ. CDR3 sequence: CASTIAGLNTGELFF. Here the CDR3 DNA reads TGCGCCAGCACTATAGCGGGACTAAACACCGGGGAGCTGTTTTTT.

This clonotype was counted at least ten times. The chain recombines TRBV29-1 with TRBJ2-7, with TRBD1 identical over 7 bases. Per germline, CDR1 SQVTM and CDR2 ANQGSEA. The CDR3 contains 14 residues. J lost 2 bases, V lost 4 bases, and 8 bases had no gene match. Written as DNA, the CDR3 is TGCAGCGTTGTGGACAGGAAGATCCCCTACGAGCAGTACTTC. Its translation: CSVVDRKIPYEQYF.

This clonotype was picked up a small number of times. The chain is built from TRBV20-1 and TRBJ2-5; a possible D gene is TRBD1 (5 bases). With 6 bases removed from V and 1 base from J, the gap between germline ends came to 12 bases. The CDR3 spans 13 residues. Germline V gene lookup returns CDR1 DFQATT and CDR2 SNEGSKA (reference sequence). The CDR3 DNA reads as TGCAGTGCAACCGACAGACTCCAAGAGACCCAGTACTTC. Amino acids: CSATDRLQETQYF.

The gene calls are TRBV27 and TRBJ2-6, with D possibly being TRBD1 (6 bases). V lost 3 bases and J lost 4, with 13 bases in between. This CDR3 spans 16 amino acids. Germline V gene lookup returns CDR1 MNHEY and CDR2 SMNVEV (reference sequence). The CDR3 region has the DNA TGTGCCAGCAGTTTGCTGGGGGCGGGCGGGGCCAACGTCCTGACTTTC. Encoded protein: CASSLLGAGGANVLTF.

Many counts were recorded for this clonotype. The chain uses TRBV12-3 or TRBV12-4 and TRBJ2-7, with a tentative D call TRBD2 (5 bases). This CDR3 region has 13 residues. Deletions cut 5 bases from V and 6 bases from J, with 14 bases between. CDR3 in amino acids: CASSPRGAGEQYF. The CDR3 coding sequence is TGTGCCAGCAGTCCCCGTGGCGCGGGCGAGCAGTACTTC.

V is TRBV9 and J is TRBJ2-1; possible D gene TRBD2, 6 bases. Looked up from germline, CDR1 is SGDLS and CDR2 is YYNGEE. CDR3 size: 16 residues. Deletions cut 4 bases from V and 3 bases from J, with 17 bases between. CDR3 bases: TGTGCCAGCAGCCCAACCGCGGGGTCTTTCTACAATGAGCAGTTCTTC. It encodes CASSPTAGSFYNEQFF. Filled out from reference TRBV9 and TRBJ2-1, the complete variable domain reads DSGVTQTPKHLITATGQRVTLRCSPRSGDLSVYWYQQSLDQGLQFLIQYYNGEERAKGNILERFSAQQFPDLHSELNLSSLELGDSALYFCASSPTAGSFYNEQFFGPGTRLTVL.

The chain has TRBV5-3 and TRBJ2-7; no definite D call. TRBV5-3 is annotated as an ORF whose role is uncertain. The CDR3 runs to 13 residues. Trimming took off 9 bases at V and 3 bases at J, with 16 bases between the two ends. In nucleotides, the CDR3 is TGTGCCATGGGCTTAGTGGCGAACTACGAGCAGTACTTC. Protein product: CAMGLVANYEQYF.

In its sample, this clonotype was seen a few times. This chain connects TRBV29-1 to TRBJ2-5, with 8 bases matching TRBD2. The V gene's germline CDR1 is SQVTM and CDR2 ANQGSEA. J was trimmed by 2 bases and V by 5 bases; bases with no gene match: 4. The CDR3 covers 13 residues. The CDR3 reads CSVRGGLQETQYF. The DNA for the CDR3 is TGCAGCGTTCGGGGGGGATTGCAAGAGACCCAGTACTTC.

The chain joins TRBV2 to TRBJ2-1; 7 positions match TRBD1. This CDR3 has 18 residues. The germline V gene has CDR1 SNHLY and CDR2 FYNNEI. With 0 bases clipped from V and 5 bases from J, the junction kept 13 bases outside the gene matches. The chain's CDR3 is CASSEALLRDRLHNEQFF. As DNA, the CDR3 is TGTGCCAGCAGTGAAGCGCTTCTCCGGGACAGACTCCACAATGAGCAGTTCTTC. The whole variable domain, remainder taken from reference TRBV2 and TRBJ2-1, is EPEVTQTPSHQVTQMGQEVILRCVPISNHLYFYWYRQILGQKVEFLVSFYNNEISEKSEIFDDQFSVERPDGSNFTLKIRSTKLEDSAMYFCASSEALLRDRLHNEQFFGPGTRLTVL.

The V gene is TRBV7-9, the J gene TRBJ2-7; D unresolved. Trimming pared 1 base from V and 3 bases from J, leaving 10 bases between. Germline V gene sequence: CDR1 SEHNR, CDR2 FQNEAQ (reference sequence). This CDR3 is built from 14 residues. CDR3 nucleotide sequence: TGTGCCAGCAGCTTAGGACGGAGTTTCTACGAGCAGTACTTC. Its translation is CASSLGRSFYEQYF.

This clonotype has ten or more counts. The chain is built from TRBV5-1 and TRBJ2-1; 8 bases agree with TRBD1. Germline values: CDR1 SGHRS, CDR2 YFSETQ. The CDR3 is 14 amino acids. The junction had 0 bases not matched to a gene; V was cut back by 0 bases and J by 4 bases. The CDR3 coding sequence is TGCGCCAGCAGCTTGGGGACAGGGTACAATGAGCAGTTCTTC. The encoded protein is CASSLGTGYNEQFF.

This clonotype was counted at least ten times. This chain connects TRBV10-3 to TRBJ2-3; 7 positions match TRBD2. CDR1 is ENHRY and CDR2 is SYGVKD in the germline V gene. The CDR3 is 15 residues long. J was trimmed by 5 bases and V by 3 bases; bases with no gene match: 8. This chain's CDR3 is CAISDGLDNGDTQYF. DNA for the CDR3: TGTGCCATCAGTGACGGACTAGATAATGGAGATACGCAGTATTTT.

CDR3 protein: CASSSPLSSYNEQFF. Written as DNA, the CDR3 is TGTGCCAGCAGTTCCCCTCTTAGCTCCTACAATGAGCAGTTCTTC. V and J are TRBV27 and TRBJ2-1; D call uncertain. The V end was cut by 4 bases, the J end by 0 bases, with 10 bases between. Germline V lookup: CDR1 MNHEY, CDR2 SMNVEV (reference sequence). The CDR3 length is 15 residues.

About this clonotype itself: It may be a read error: a sequence one base away is much more abundant. The rearrangement joins TRBV3-1 to TRBJ2-1; 15 bases are a match to TRBD2. CDR1 LGHDT and CDR2 YNNKEL come from the germline V gene (reference sequence). The CDR3 totals 17 residues. This CDR3 is CACSLGTSGGRRNEQFF. The CDR3 DNA sequence: TGTGCCTGCAGCCTTGGGACTAGCGGGGGGCGACGCAATGAGCAGTTCTTC.

The genes are TRBV20-1 and TRBJ1-2; 12 bases are shared with TRBD1. The CDR3 runs to 13 residues. Germline CDR1 is DFQATT and CDR2 is SNEGSKA (reference sequence). With 5 bases clipped from V and 8 bases from J, the junction kept 6 bases outside the gene matches. The DNA of the CDR3 is TGCAGTGCTGGGACAGGGGGCGCGGTGGGCTACACCTTC. Translated, it gives CSAGTGGAVGYTF.

The sample holds many counts of this clonotype. J is TRBJ2-7 and V is TRBV21-1; the D call of TRBD2 is as the table states it, not checked on the DNA. TRBV21-1 is a recognized pseudogene. The CDR3 contains 17 residues. The CDR3: CASSKEWRAGCLYEQYF. DNA for the CDR3: TGTGCCAGCAGCAAGGAATGGCGGGCAGGGTGTCTCTACGAGCAGTACTTC.

With regard to this clonotype: A much larger clone differs by one base, so this may be a read error. The J gene is TRBJ2-1, the V gene TRBV29-1, with D maybe TRBD2 (6 bases). The germline CDR1 and CDR2 sequences are SQVTM and ANQGSEA. The CDR3 is 12 amino acids. This chain's CDR3 is CSEQEGSNEQFF. The CDR3 coding sequence is TGCAGTGAGCAGGAGGGCTCAAATGAGCAGTTCTTC.

This clonotype showed up many times. The V gene is TRBV5-1, the J gene TRBJ2-3, with D perhaps TRBD1 (6 bases). V was cut by 4 bases and J by 4 bases, with 22 bases left in between. The CDR3 is 17 residues long. Germline values: CDR1 SGHRS, CDR2 YFSETQ. The CDR3 loop reads CASSGLQGSGGPDTQYF. CDR3 in DNA: TGCGCCAGCAGCGGACTCCAGGGGTCAGGTGGCCCAGATACGCAGTATTTT.

A few counts support this clonotype. The gene calls are TRBV20-1 and TRBJ1-4, with D maybe TRBD1 (5 bases). Germline assignment: CDR1 DFQATT and CDR2 SNEGSKA (reference sequence). This CDR3 contains 13 residues. The V end lost 4 bases, the J end lost 7 bases, and 13 bases lay between the germline ends. Here the CDR3 reads CSATRARAEKLFF. CDR3 DNA: TGCAGTGCTACCAGGGCCAGGGCTGAAAAACTGTTTTTT.